These 21 T cell receptor beta chains share one sample of origin, sequenced in a study of cytomegalovirus exposure and HLA in healthy donors. The PCR employed 60 Vbeta primers together with 13 Jbeta primers. This table comes from immunoSEQ multiplex PCR, and its TCRdb copy is limited to in-frame clones, with some not included. The table shows some 200,000 clones, with around four fifths occurring only once. Sequencing was done on a sample of PBMCs. These TCRs come from a woman aged 40 to 50 in good health and CMV-seronegative.

V usage is TRBV9 and J usage is TRBJ2-7; 7 bases agree with TRBD2. Losses at the gene ends were 5 bases for V and 7 bases for J; bases not matched to a gene: 12. CDR3 length: 14 amino acids. Germline CDR1 and CDR2: SGDLS and YYNGEE. CDR3 nucleotides: TGTGCCAGCAGTACGGGGGGAGCACTTAGTGAGCAGTACTTC. This sequence encodes CASSTGGALSEQYF.

The rearrangement joins TRBV5-1 to TRBJ1-3; 8 bases are a match to TRBD1. CDR3 length equals 16 residues. Trimming removed 4 bases from V and 1 base from J; junction bases left unmatched: 7. CDR1 is SGHRS, CDR2 YFSETQ, per germline. The CDR3 region has the DNA TGCGCCAGCAGCCGGACAGGGACTTTGTCTGGAAACACCATATATTTT. Its protein is CASSRTGTLSGNTIYF.

About this clone: The junction does not match germline at one end; this may be a read error. V is TRBV25-1 and J is TRBJ2-2, with D possibly being TRBD2 (6 bases). The CDR3 length is 14 residues. Looked up from germline, CDR1 is MGHDK and CDR2 is SYGVNS. CDR3 sequence reads: CASSEWITSGGLFF. As DNA, the CDR3 is TGTGCCAGCAGTGAATGGATAACGTCCGGGGGGCTGTTTTTT.

This chain connects TRBV7-9 to TRBJ2-5; TRBD2 matches at 10 bases. CDR1 and CDR2 from the germline V gene are SEHNR and FQNEAQ (reference sequence). The CDR3 is 18 amino acids. V gave up 7 bases and J gave up 3 bases; unmatched junction bases: 17. The DNA for the CDR3 is TGTGCCAGCATCCGAGCGGGGGGGCCGACTCGGGCGAAAGAGACCCAGTACTTC. Translation: CASIRAGGPTRAKETQYF.

The chain employs TRBV5-4 and TRBJ1-4; 7 bases line up with TRBD1. The V gene's germline CDR1 is SGHNT and CDR2 YYREEE (reference sequence). With V trimmed by 2 bases and J by 7 bases, 8 bases remained unmatched. The CDR3 is 15 amino acids. The CDR3: CASSFDRVEGEKLFF. The DNA for the CDR3 is TGTGCCAGCAGCTTCGACAGGGTAGAAGGTGAAAAACTGTTTTTT.

This clone came up a few times. The sample carries other DNA sequences with the same CDR3. This chain uses TRBV30 with TRBJ1-1, with no clear D. This CDR3 has 11 amino acids. Trimming pared 5 bases from V and 1 base from J, leaving 5 bases between. From germline, CDR1 is GTSNPN and CDR2 SVGIG (reference sequence). CDR3 nucleotide sequence: TGTGCCTGGCGCAGGAACACTGAAGCTTTCTTT. This translates into CAWRRNTEAFF. The full variable domain, in which reference TRBV30 and TRBJ1-1 provide the parts outside the CDR3, is SQTIHQWPATLVQPVGSPLSLECTVEGTSNPNLYWYRQAAGRGLQLLFYSVGIGQISSEVPQNLSASRPQDRQFILSSKKLLLSDSGFYLCAWRRNTEAFFGQGTRLTVV.

The chain couples TRBV9 to TRBJ2-5; D call uncertain. Trimming cost V 3 bases and J 5 bases, with 11 bases left between them. CDR1 SGDLS and CDR2 YYNGEE come from the germline V gene. The CDR3 is 13 amino acids. The CDR3 here is CASSGSSWETQYF. In nucleotides, the CDR3 is TGTGCCAGCAGCGGCAGTAGCTGGGAGACCCAGTACTTC.

This chain connects TRBV19 to TRBJ2-2; D may be TRBD1 (6 bases). CDR3 length: 12 amino acids. V was clipped by 7 bases and J by 7 bases, with 10 bases between them. Germline V gene sequence: CDR1 LNHDA, CDR2 SQIVND (reference sequence). CDR3: CASIRGVGELFF. The CDR3 DNA sequence: TGTGCCAGTATCAGGGGCGTCGGGGAGCTGTTTTTT. Supplemented by reference TRBV19 and TRBJ2-2, the full variable domain reads DGGITQSPKYLFRKEGQNVTLSCEQNLNHDAMYWYRQDPGQGLRLIYYSQIVNDFQKGDIAEGYSVSREKKESFPLTVTSAQKNPTAFYLCASIRGVGELFFGEGSRLTVL.

The V and J genes are TRBV30 and TRBJ2-2; D remains ambiguous. Per germline, CDR1 GTSNPN and CDR2 SVGIG (reference sequence). This CDR3 comprises 17 residues. Between the trimmed V and J ends, which lost 0 bases and 0 bases, there was a span of 14 bases. The CDR3 nucleotides read TGTGCCTGGAGTGTACCCTTTGGCAATACGAACACCGGGGAGCTGTTTTTT. This translates into CAWSVPFGNTNTGELFF.

The V gene is TRBV18, the J gene TRBJ2-5, with D perhaps TRBD1 (5 bases). With the DNA end fitting TRBJ2-7 better, the J assignment may be wrong. Germline lookup yields CDR1 KGHSH and CDR2 LQKENI. The CDR3 extends over 14 amino acids. This chain's CDR3 is CASSPDRNSYEQYF. Written as DNA, the CDR3 is TGTGCCAGCTCACCTGACAGAAACTCCTACGAGCAGTACTTC.

In DNA form, the CDR3 reads TGTGCCAGCAGTAAACGACAGGGGAGAAGAGACTATGGCTACACCTTC. The encoded protein is CASSKRQGRRDYGYTF. The gene calls are TRBV27 and TRBJ1-2; 8 nucleotides agree with TRBD1. Losses at the gene ends were 5 bases for V and 3 bases for J; bases not matched to a gene: 11. This CDR3 contains 16 residues. Germline CDR1 reads MNHEY; CDR2 reads SMNVEV (reference sequence).

The gene calls are TRBV19 and TRBJ1-1; D not certain. Germline V gene data show CDR1 as LNHDA and CDR2 as SQIVND (reference sequence). V dropped 1 base and J dropped 2 bases, with 5 bases sitting between them. This CDR3 has 13 amino acids. The CDR3 DNA reads TGTGCCAGTAGTATAGTATTCAACACTGAAGCTTTCTTT. Protein product: CASSIVFNTEAFF.

The gene calls are TRBV6-5 and TRBJ2-2, with D perhaps TRBD2 (5 bases). V lost 2 bases and J 5 bases, leaving 15 bases between the germline ends. CDR1 is MNHEY, CDR2 SVGAGI, per germline. The CDR3 loop spans 16 amino acids. Written as DNA, the CDR3 is TGTGCCAGCAGTTACCGCCTTTTTAGCGTGACCGGGGAGCTGTTTTTT. Translating it yields CASSYRLFSVTGELFF.

The CDR3 loop is CASSPSVETQYF. CDR3 nucleotide sequence: TGCGCCAGCAGCCCTAGCGTCGAGACCCAGTACTTC. The rearrangement links TRBV5-1 to TRBJ2-5; D is possibly TRBD2 (6 bases). Germline values: CDR1 SGHRS, CDR2 YFSETQ. The CDR3 contains 12 residues. V lost 4 bases and J 5 bases, leaving 9 bases between the germline ends.

The J gene is TRBJ1-5, the V gene TRBV7-9; D gene ambiguous. V was clipped by 5 bases and J by 7 bases, with 18 bases between them. CDR1 is SEHNR and CDR2 is FQNEAQ in the germline V gene (reference sequence). The CDR3 spans 15 residues. The CDR3 sequence is CASSRAGGPGQPQHF. The CDR3 coding sequence is TGTGCCAGCAGCCGCGCCGGAGGGCCGGGGCAGCCCCAGCATTTT.

The rearrangement joins TRBV27 to TRBJ1-1; D not certain. Trimming left V 2 bases short and J 4 bases short, with 11 bases between. This CDR3 region has 14 residues. Germline V gene lookup returns CDR1 MNHEY and CDR2 SMNVEV (reference sequence). The CDR3 loop is CASSLGGFGTEAFF. The CDR3 DNA sequence: TGTGCCAGCAGTTTAGGAGGGTTTGGCACTGAAGCTTTCTTT.

The V call is TRBV7-9, the J call TRBJ2-3; weak D call: TRBD2 (5 bases). The CDR3 covers 15 residues. Between the trimmed V and J ends, which lost 0 bases and 3 bases, there was a span of 10 bases. Germline V gives CDR1 SEHNR, CDR2 FQNEAQ (reference sequence). CDR3 sequence: CASSLAASSTDTQYF. CDR3 sequence (DNA): TGTGCCAGCAGCTTAGCGGCTAGCAGTACAGATACGCAGTATTTT.

The chain couples TRBV1 to TRBJ2-7; whether TRBD2, the table's D call, matches the DNA was not checked. TRBV1 is annotated as a pseudogene. The CDR3 is 13 residues long. This CDR3 is CTSSPPVGLEQYF. In DNA, the CDR3 is TGCACCAGCAGCCCGCCTGTCGGTCTGGAGCAGTACTTC.

The V call is TRBV5-1, the J call TRBJ2-3, with 7 bases lining up with TRBD1. In germline, CDR1 is SGHRS, CDR2 YFSETQ. The V gene end was trimmed by 4 bases and the J gene end by 2 bases; junction bases not matched to a gene: 4. The CDR3 has 14 residues. The CDR3 DNA sequence: TGCGCCAGCAGCAGGGACAGCCCCACAGATACGCAGTATTTT. Its protein product is CASSRDSPTDTQYF.

J is TRBJ1-2 and V is TRBV5-5; no clear D. V was clipped by 4 bases and J by 0 bases, with 7 bases between them. The CDR3 length is 13 residues. Germline V CDR1 and CDR2: SGHKS, YYEKEE (reference sequence). CDR3 DNA: TGTGCCAGCAGCCCAGACACTAACTATGGCTACACCTTC. This gives the protein CASSPDTNYGYTF.

The chain employs TRBV18 and TRBJ1-1, with no clear D. The CDR3 is made up of 13 amino acids. In germline, CDR1 is KGHSH, CDR2 LQKENI. Trimming cost V 6 bases and J 0 bases, with 8 bases left between them. The CDR3 DNA reads as TGTGCCAGCTCCCAAACAATGAACACTGAAGCTTTCTTT. Protein product: CASSQTMNTEAFF.